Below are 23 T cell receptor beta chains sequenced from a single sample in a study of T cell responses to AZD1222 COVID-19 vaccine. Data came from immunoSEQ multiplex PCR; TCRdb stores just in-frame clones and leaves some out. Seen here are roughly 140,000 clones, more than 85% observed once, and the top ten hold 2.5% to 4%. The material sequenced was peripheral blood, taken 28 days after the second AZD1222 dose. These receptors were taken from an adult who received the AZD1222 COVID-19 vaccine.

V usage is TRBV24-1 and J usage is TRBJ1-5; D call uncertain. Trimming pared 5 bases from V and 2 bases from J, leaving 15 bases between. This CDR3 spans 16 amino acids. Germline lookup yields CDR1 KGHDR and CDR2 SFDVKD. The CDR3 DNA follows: TGTGCCACCAGTGGGAAGGGAGCCTTGGGCAATCAGCCCCAGCATTTT. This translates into CATSGKGALGNQPQHF.

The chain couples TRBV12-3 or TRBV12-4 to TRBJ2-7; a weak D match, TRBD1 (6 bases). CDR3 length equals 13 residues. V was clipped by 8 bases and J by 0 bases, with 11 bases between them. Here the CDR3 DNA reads TGTGCCAGCCAGAGACAGGTCTCCTACGAGCAGTACTTC. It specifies CASQRQVSYEQYF.

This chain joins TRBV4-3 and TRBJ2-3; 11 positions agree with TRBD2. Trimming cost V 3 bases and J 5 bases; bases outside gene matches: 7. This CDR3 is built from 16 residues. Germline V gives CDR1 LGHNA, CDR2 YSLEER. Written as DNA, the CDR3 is TGCGCCAGCAGCCATGTCCTAGCGGGAGGCAAAGATACGCAGTATTTT. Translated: CASSHVLAGGKDTQYF.

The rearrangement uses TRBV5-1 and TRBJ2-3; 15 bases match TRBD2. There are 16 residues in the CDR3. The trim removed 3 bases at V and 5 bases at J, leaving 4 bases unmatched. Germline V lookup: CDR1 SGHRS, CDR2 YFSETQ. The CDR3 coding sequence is TGCGCCAGCAGCTCGGGACTAGCGGGAGGAGGAGATACGCAGTATTTT. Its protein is CASSSGLAGGGDTQYF.

DNA of the CDR3: TGTGCCAGCAGCTTAGTTGTTAATTCACCCCTCCACTTT. Its protein is CASSLVVNSPLHF. This chain connects TRBV7-7 to TRBJ1-6; D not resolved. Looked up from germline, CDR1 is SSHAT and CDR2 is FNYEAQ (reference sequence). The V end lost 1 base, the J end lost 6 bases, and 4 bases lay between the germline ends. The CDR3 length is 13 residues.

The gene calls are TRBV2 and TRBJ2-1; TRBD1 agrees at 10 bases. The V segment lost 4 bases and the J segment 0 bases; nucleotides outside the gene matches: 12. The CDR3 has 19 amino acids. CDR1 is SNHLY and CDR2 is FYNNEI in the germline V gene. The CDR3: CASSAKLRQGALSYNEQFF. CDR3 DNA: TGTGCCAGCAGTGCCAAGCTCCGACAGGGGGCTCTCTCCTACAATGAGCAGTTCTTC. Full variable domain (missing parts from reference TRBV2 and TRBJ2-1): EPEVTQTPSHQVTQMGQEVILRCVPISNHLYFYWYRQILGQKVEFLVSFYNNEISEKSEIFDDQFSVERPDGSNFTLKIRSTKLEDSAMYFCASSAKLRQGALSYNEQFFGPGTRLTVL.

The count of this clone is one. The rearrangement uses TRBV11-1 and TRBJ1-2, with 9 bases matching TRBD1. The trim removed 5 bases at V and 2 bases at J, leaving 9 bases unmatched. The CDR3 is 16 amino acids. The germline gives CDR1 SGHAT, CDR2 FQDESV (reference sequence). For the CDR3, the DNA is TGTGCCAGCAGCCACGCTGGGACAGGGACGAACTATGGCTACACCTTC. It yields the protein CASSHAGTGTNYGYTF.

The CDR3 DNA sequence: TGTGCCAGCAGCTCCCCAGTGGCAGGGGCCTACGAGCAGTACTTC. It specifies CASSSPVAGAYEQYF. This chain connects TRBV7-2 to TRBJ2-7, with a weak D call TRBD1 (6 bases). Between the trimmed V and J ends, which lost 4 bases and 2 bases, there was a span of 15 bases. In germline, CDR1 is SGHTA, CDR2 FQGNSA. This CDR3 has 15 amino acids.

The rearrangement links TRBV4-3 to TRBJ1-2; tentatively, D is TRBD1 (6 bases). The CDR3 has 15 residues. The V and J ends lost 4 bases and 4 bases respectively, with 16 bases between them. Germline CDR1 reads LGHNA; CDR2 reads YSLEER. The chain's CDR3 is CASSLSFGQTYGYTF. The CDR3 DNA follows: TGCGCCAGCAGCCTTTCTTTCGGACAGACCTATGGCTACACCTTC.

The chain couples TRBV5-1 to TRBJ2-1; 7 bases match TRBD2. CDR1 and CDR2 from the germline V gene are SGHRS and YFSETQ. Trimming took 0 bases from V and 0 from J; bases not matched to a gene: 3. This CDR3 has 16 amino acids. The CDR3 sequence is CASSLDGGSSYNEQFF. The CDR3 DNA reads TGCGCCAGCAGCTTGGATGGCGGGAGCTCCTACAATGAGCAGTTCTTC.

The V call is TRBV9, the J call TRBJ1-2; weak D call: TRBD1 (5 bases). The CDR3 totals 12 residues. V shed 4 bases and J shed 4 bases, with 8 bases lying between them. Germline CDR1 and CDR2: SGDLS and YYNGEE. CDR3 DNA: TGTGCCAGCAGCTTTACAGGCTATGGCTACACCTTC. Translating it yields CASSFTGYGYTF.

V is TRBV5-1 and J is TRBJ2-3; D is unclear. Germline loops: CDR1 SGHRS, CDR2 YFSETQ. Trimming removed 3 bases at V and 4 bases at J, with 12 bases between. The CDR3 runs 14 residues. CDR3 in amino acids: CASSSQTLPDTQYF. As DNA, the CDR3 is TGCGCCAGCAGCTCCCAAACCCTCCCAGATACGCAGTATTTT.

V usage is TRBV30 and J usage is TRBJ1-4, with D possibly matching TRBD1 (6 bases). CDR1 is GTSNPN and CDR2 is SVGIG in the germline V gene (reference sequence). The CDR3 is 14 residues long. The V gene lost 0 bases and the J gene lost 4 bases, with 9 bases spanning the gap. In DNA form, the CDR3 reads TGTGCCTGGAGTGTGGACAGCCATAATGAAAAACTGTTTTTT. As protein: CAWSVDSHNEKLFF.

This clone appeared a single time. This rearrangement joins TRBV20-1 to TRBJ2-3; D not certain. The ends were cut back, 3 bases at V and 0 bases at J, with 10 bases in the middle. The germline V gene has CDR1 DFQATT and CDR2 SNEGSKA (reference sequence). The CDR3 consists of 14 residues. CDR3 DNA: TGCAGTGCTAGTGGTGTCACTAGCACAGATACGCAGTATTTT. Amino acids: CSASGVTSTDTQYF.

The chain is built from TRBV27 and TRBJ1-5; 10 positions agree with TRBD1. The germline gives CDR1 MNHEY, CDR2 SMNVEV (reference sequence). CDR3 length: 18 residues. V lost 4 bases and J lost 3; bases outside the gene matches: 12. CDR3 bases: TGTGCCAGCAGTTCCGGCGCCGGGACAGGGGCCATCAATCAGCCCCAGCATTTT. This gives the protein CASSSGAGTGAINQPQHF.

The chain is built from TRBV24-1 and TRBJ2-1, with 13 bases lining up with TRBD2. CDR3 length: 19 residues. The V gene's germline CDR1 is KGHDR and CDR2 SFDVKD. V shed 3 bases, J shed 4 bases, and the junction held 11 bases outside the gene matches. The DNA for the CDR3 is TGTGCCACCAGTGATCGCGGACTAGCGGGAGTCGAGCTTTACAATGAGCAGTTCTTC. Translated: CATSDRGLAGVELYNEQFF.

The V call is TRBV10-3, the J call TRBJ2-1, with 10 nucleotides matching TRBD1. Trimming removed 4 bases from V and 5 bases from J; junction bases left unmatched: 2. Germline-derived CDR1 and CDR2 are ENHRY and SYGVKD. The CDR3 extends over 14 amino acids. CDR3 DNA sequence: TGTGCCATCAGTGGGGGACAGGGGAACAATGAGCAGTTCTTC. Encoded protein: CAISGGQGNNEQFF.

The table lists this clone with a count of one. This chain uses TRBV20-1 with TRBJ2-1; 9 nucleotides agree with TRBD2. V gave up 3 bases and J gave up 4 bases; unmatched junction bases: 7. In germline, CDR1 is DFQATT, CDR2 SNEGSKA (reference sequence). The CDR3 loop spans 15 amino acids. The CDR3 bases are TGCAGTGCTAGTTCGACTAGCGGTCATTACAATGAGCAGTTCTTC. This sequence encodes CSASSTSGHYNEQFF.

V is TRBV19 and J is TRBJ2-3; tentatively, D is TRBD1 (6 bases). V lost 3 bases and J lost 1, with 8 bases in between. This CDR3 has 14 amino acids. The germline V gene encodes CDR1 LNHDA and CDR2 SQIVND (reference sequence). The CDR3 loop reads CASSMGAGTDTQYF. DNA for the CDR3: TGTGCCAGTAGTATGGGGGCGGGCACAGATACGCAGTATTTT.

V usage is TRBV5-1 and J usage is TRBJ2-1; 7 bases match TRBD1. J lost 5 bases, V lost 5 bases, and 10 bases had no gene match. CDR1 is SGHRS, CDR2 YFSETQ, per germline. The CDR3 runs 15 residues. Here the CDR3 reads CASRQTGTVNNEQFF. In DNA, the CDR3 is TGCGCCAGCAGACAGACCGGGACAGTTAACAATGAGCAGTTCTTC. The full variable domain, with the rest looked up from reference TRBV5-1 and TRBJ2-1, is KAGVTQTPRYLIKTRGQQVTLSCSPISGHRSVSWYQQTPGQGLQFLFEYFSETQRNKGNFPGRFSGRQFSNSRSEMNVSTLELGDSALYLCASRQTGTVNNEQFFGPGTRLTVL.

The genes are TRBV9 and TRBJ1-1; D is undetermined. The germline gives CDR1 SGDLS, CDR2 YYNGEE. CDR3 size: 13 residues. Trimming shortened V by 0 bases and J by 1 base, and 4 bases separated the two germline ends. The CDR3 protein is CASSVGKNTEAFF. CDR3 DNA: TGTGCCAGCAGCGTAGGGAAGAACACTGAAGCTTTCTTT.

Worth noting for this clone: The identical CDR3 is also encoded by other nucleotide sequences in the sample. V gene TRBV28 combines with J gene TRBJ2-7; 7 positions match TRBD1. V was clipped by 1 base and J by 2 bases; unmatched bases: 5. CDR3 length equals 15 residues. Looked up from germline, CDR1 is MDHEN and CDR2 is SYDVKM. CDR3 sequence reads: CASSLSGGGTYEQYF. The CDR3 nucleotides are TGTGCCAGCAGTTTATCAGGGGGTGGGACCTACGAGCAGTACTTC. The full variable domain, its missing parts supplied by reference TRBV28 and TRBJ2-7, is DVKVTQSSRYLVKRTGEKVFLECVQDMDHENMFWYRQDPGLGLRLIYFSYDVKMKEKGDIPEGYSVSREKKERFSLILESASTNQTSMYLCASSLSGGGTYEQYFGPGTRLTVT.

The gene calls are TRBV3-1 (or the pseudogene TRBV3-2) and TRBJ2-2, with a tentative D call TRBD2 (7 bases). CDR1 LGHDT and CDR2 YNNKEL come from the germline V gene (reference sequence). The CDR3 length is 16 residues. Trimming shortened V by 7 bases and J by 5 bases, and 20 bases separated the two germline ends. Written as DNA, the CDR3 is TGTGCCAGCACCTCAGCGATGGGAGGGGGTACCGGGGAGCTGTTTTTT. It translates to CASTSAMGGGTGELFF.